Below, 8 T cell receptor beta chains from the same sample are listed, as sequenced in a study of blood T cell repertoires in COVID-19 (dated by TCRdb to about 2020). The library came from the immunoSEQ multiplex PCR assay. TCRdb's version of the immuneACCESS table is confined to in-frame rearrangements and falls short of the full clone set. An unresolved V gene accounts for under half of the shortfall where checked; the remainder is of unknown origin. This sample lists 280,000 or so clones; around 90% were detected once. The ten largest clonotypes hold 1.7% of the sample. The sequenced sample consisted of PBMCs or T cells enriched from blood (not recorded which). These receptors all stem from a woman under 30 with acute COVID-19.

This chain uses TRBV27 with TRBJ2-3, with 8 bases aligning to TRBD1. Germline CDR1 reads MNHEY; CDR2 reads SMNVEV (reference sequence). V dropped 6 bases and J dropped 6; count of bases not matched to a gene: 8. This CDR3 is built from 14 residues. This CDR3 is CASRPQGALDTQYF. CDR3 sequence (DNA): TGTGCCAGCAGACCGCAGGGGGCATTGGATACGCAGTATTTT.

The chain has TRBV25-1 and TRBJ2-5, with D perhaps matching TRBD1 (5 bases). V was trimmed by 2 bases and J by 5 bases, leaving 9 bases between them. CDR3 length: 13 residues. Germline V gene sequence: CDR1 MGHDK, CDR2 SYGVNS. CDR3 protein: CASSEGASETQYF. DNA of the CDR3: TGTGCCAGCAGTGAAGGGGCCTCGGAGACCCAGTACTTC.

In its sample, this clone was seen once. The chain recombines TRBV7-2 with TRBJ2-5; D uncertain. Trimming stripped 1 base from V and 5 bases from J, with 8 bases between. This CDR3 has 13 amino acids. Germline CDR1 reads SGHTA; CDR2 reads FQGNSA. CDR3: CASSLVGRETQYF. CDR3 DNA: TGTGCCAGCAGCTTAGTAGGCAGGGAGACCCAGTACTTC.

As concerns this clone: Relative to the germline gene, one junction end is altered; a read error may explain this. The chain is built from TRBV7-6 and TRBJ2-3, with D possibly being TRBD1 (5 bases). Germline CDR1 reads SGHVS; CDR2 reads FNYEAQ. The CDR3 has 16 residues. CDR3: CASSLGAYTSTDTQYF. Here the CDR3 DNA reads TGTGCCAGCAGTTTAGGGGCTTATACTAGCACAGATACGCAGTATTTT.

The chain links TRBV19 to TRBJ2-3; D gene ambiguous. CDR1 and CDR2 (germline): LNHDA, SQIVND (reference sequence). V lost 1 base, J lost 3 bases, and 11 bases lay in between. The CDR3 runs 15 residues. In nucleotides, the CDR3 is TGTGCCAGTAGTATAGGGGCAGGCCAAACAGATACGCAGTATTTT. It yields the protein CASSIGAGQTDTQYF. Looking up the rest from reference TRBV19 and TRBJ2-3 gives the full variable domain: DGGITQSPKYLFRKEGQNVTLSCEQNLNHDAMYWYRQDPGQGLRLIYYSQIVNDFQKGDIAEGYSVSREKKESFPLTVTSAQKNPTAFYLCASSIGAGQTDTQYFGPGTRLTVL.

This chain connects TRBV19 to TRBJ2-5, with 7 bases fitting TRBD1. This CDR3 contains 13 residues. V was pared by 6 bases and J by 1 base, with 2 bases of the junction left unmatched. Per germline, CDR1 LNHDA and CDR2 SQIVND (reference sequence). The CDR3 DNA reads TGTGCCAGTAGCGGGACAGCCCAAGAGACCCAGTACTTC. Protein: CASSGTAQETQYF.

The rearrangement uses TRBV27 and TRBJ1-6, with 8 bases identical to TRBD1. Germline V gene lookup returns CDR1 MNHEY and CDR2 SMNVEV (reference sequence). V trimming: 5 bases; J trimming: 3 bases; junction bases outside the gene matches: 6. This CDR3 comprises 16 residues. The CDR3 DNA sequence: TGTGCCAGCAGTCTGTCCGACAGGGGCTATAATTCACCCCTCCACTTT. This translates into CASSLSDRGYNSPLHF.

V gene TRBV19 combines with J gene TRBJ1-1, with D uncertain. The CDR3 is made up of 14 amino acids. Per germline, CDR1 LNHDA and CDR2 SQIVND (reference sequence). The ends were cut back, 4 bases at V and 1 base at J, with 10 bases in the middle. DNA of the CDR3: TGTGCCAGTAGTAAGGGAGGAGGGAACACTGAAGCTTTCTTT. It encodes CASSKGGGNTEAFF.